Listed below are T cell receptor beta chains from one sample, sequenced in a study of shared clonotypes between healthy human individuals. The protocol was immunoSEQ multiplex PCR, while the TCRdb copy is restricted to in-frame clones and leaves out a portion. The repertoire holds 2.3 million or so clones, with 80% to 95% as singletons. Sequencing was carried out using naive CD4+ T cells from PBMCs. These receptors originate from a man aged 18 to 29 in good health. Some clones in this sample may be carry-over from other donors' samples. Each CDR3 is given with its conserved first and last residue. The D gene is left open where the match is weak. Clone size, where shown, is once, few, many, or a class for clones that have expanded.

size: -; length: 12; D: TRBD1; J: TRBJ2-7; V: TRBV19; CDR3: CASADRVYEQYF; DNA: TGTGCCAGTGCGGACAGGGTCTACGAGCAGTACTTC
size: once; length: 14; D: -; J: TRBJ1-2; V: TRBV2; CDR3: CASKGGGPNYGYTF; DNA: TGTGCCAGCAAGGGGGGCGGTCCTAACTATGGCTACACCTTC
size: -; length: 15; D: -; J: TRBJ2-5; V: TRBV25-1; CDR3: CASSEVKGDQETQYF; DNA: TGTGCCAGCAGTGAAGTGAAGGGGGACCAAGAGACCCAGTACTTC
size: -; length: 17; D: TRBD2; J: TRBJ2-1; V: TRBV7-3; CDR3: CASSLTGGKGSYNEQFF; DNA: TGTGCCAGCAGCTTAACGGGAGGGAAGGGGTCCTACAATGAGCAGTTCTTC
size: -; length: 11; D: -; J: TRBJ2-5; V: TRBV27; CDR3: CASTFLETQYF; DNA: TGTGCCAGCACGTTCTTAGAGACCCAGTACTTC
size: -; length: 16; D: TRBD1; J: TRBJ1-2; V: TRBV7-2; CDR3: CASSSLMGTGGEGYTF; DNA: TGTGCCAGCAGCTCCCTAATGGGGACAGGGGGCGAGGGCTACACCTTC
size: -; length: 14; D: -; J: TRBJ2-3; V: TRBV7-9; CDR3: CASSLVGSADTQYF; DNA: TGTGCCAGCAGCTTAGTCGGGAGCGCGGATACGCAGTATTTT
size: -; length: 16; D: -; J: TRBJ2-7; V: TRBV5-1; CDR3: CASSPLTVNIDHEQYF; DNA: TGCGCCAGCAGCCCCCTGACAGTCAACATTGACCACGAGCAGTACTTC
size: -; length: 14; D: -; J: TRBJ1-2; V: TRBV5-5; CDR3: CASSLPGHTYGYTF; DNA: TGTGCCAGCAGCTTGCCGGGACACACCTATGGCTACACCTTC
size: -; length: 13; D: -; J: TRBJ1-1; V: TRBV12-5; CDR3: CASGLLPQGHLFF; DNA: TGTGCTAGTGGTTTGCTGCCCCAGGGGCACCTCTTCTTT
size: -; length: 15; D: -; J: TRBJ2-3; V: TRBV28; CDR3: CASSFGQTSTDTQYF; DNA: TGTGCCAGCAGTTTCGGACAGACTAGCACAGATACGCAGTATTTT
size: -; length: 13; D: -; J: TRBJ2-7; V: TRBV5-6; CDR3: CASTYGASYEQYF; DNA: TGTGCCAGCACCTATGGTGCTAGCTACGAGCAGTACTTC
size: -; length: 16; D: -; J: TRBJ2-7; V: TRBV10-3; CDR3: CAISESAGTRSYEQYF; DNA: TGTGCCATCAGTGAGTCCGCCGGGACACGATCCTACGAGCAGTACTTC
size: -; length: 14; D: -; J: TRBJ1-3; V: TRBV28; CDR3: CASRDSGSGNTIYF; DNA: TGTGCCAGCAGGGACAGCGGCTCTGGAAACACCATATATTTT
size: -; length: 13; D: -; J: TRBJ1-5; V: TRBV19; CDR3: CASSITVNQPQHF; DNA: TGTGCCAGTAGTATTACCGTAAATCAGCCCCAGCATTTT
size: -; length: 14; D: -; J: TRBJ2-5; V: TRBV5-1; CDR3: CASSFTAGQETQYF; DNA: TGCGCCAGCAGCTTCACGGCTGGCCAAGAGACCCAGTACTTC
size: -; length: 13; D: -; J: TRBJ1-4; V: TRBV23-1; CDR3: CASSQPGNEKLFF; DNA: TGCGCCAGCAGTCAGCCGGGGAATGAAAAACTGTTTTTT
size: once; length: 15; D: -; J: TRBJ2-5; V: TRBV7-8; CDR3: CASSLGNRLKETQYF; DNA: TGTGCCAGCAGCTTAGGGAACAGGTTAAAAGAGACCCAGTACTTC
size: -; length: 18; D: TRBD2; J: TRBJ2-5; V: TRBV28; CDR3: CASSARAPGLAHQETQYF; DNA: TGTGCCAGCAGTGCAAGAGCGCCGGGACTAGCGCACCAAGAGACCCAGTACTTC
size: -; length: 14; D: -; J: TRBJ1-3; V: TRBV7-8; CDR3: CASSLDFSGNTIYF; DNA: TGTGCCAGCAGCTTAGATTTCTCTGGAAACACCATATATTTT
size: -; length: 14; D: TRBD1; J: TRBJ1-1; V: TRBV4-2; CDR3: CASSQGQGETEAFF; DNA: TGTGCCAGCAGCCAAGGACAGGGAGAAACTGAAGCTTTCTTT
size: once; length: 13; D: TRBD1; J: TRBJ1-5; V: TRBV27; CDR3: CASSPTGYQPQHF; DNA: TGTGCCAGCAGTCCGACAGGGTACCAGCCCCAGCATTTT
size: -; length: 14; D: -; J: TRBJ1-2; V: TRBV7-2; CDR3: CASSLGQGVGGYTF; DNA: TGTGCCAGCAGCTTAGGGCAGGGAGTAGGGGGCTACACCTTC
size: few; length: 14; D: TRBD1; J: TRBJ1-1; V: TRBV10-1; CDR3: CASSEGRGLTEAFF; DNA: TGCGCCAGCAGTGAAGGGAGGGGGCTGACTGAAGCTTTCTTT
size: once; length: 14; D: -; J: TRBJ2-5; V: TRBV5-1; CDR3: CASSLSGDQETQYF; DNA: TGCGCCAGCAGCCTGTCCGGCGACCAAGAGACCCAGTACTTC
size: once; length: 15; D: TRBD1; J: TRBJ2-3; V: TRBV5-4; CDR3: CASSSKQGADDTQYF; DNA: TGTGCCAGCAGCTCCAAACAGGGGGCGGACGATACGCAGTATTTT
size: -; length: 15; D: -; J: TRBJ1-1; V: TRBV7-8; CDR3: CASSAARARNTEAFF; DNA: TGTGCCAGCAGCGCAGCCCGGGCTCGGAACACTGAAGCTTTCTTT
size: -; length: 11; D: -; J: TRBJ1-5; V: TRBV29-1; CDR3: CSPNSNQPQHF; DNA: TGCAGCCCGAATAGCAATCAGCCCCAGCATTTT
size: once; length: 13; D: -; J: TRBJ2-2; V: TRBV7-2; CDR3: CASSPRGGGELFF; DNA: TGTGCCAGCAGCCCCAGAGGGGGCGGGGAGCTGTTTTTT
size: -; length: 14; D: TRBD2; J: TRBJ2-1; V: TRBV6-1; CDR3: CASSVAGSYNEQFF; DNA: TGTGCCAGCAGTGTAGCGGGGTCCTACAATGAGCAGTTCTTC
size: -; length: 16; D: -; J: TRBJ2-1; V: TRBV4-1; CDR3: CASSQGLRTSYNEQFF; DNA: TGCGCCAGCAGCCAAGGGCTGCGGACTTCATACAATGAGCAGTTCTTC
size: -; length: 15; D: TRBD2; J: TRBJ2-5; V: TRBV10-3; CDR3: CAISRLAGAQETQYF; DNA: TGTGCCATCAGCAGACTAGCGGGAGCCCAAGAGACCCAGTACTTC
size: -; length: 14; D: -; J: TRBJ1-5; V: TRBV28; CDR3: CASSPRVGARPQHF; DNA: TGTGCCAGCAGCCCCCGGGTCGGGGCTCGGCCCCAGCATTTT
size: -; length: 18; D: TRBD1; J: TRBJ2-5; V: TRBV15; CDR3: CATSRYGTGAPGPETQYF; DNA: TGTGCCACCAGCAGATATGGGACAGGGGCCCCCGGCCCAGAGACCCAGTACTTC
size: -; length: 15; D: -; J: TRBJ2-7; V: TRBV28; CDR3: CASSPPRGNSYEQYF; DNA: TGTGCCAGCAGTCCGCCCCGGGGGAACTCCTACGAGCAGTACTTC
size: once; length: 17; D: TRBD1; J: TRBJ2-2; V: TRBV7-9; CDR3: CAGKGRQHRGDTGELFF; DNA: TGTGCCGGAAAGGGGAGGCAACACAGGGGGGACACCGGGGAGCTGTTTTTT
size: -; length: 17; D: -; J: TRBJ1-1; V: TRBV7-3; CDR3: CASSLGAGRSMNTEAFF; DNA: TGTGCCAGCAGCTTAGGGGCAGGGAGGTCGATGAACACTGAAGCTTTCTTT
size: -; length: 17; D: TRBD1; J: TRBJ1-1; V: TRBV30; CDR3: CAWSDPPGQGAKAEAFF; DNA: TGTGCCTGGAGTGACCCCCCGGGACAGGGGGCGAAGGCTGAAGCTTTCTTT
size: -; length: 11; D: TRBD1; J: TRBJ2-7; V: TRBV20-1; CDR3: CSAGTGYEQYF; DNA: TGCAGTGCCGGGACAGGCTACGAGCAGTACTTC
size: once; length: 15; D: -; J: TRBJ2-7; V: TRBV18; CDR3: CASSPSRASADEQYF; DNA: TGTGCCAGCTCACCAAGTAGGGCTAGCGCCGACGAGCAGTACTTC
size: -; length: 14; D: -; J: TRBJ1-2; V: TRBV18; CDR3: CASSPETANYGYTF; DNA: TGTGCCAGCTCACCCGAGACAGCTAACTATGGCTACACCTTC